This T cell receptor (beta chain) was obtained from a study of CD8+ T cells in alopecia areata. Extraction of RNA preceded its reverse transcription into cDNA, which served as the sequencing template. TCRdb's copy holds only in-frame clones and misses some; the assay was immunoSEQ multiplex PCR. The table lists roughly 140,000 clones, about 47% of them singletons. Notes on the study in general: In lesional scalp, particularly from alopecia totalis/universalis, clonality was higher than in normal scalp.

V lost 7 bases, J lost 4 bases, and 4 bases lay in between. The CDR3 length is 10 residues. Germline-derived CDR1 and CDR2 are SQVTM and ANQGSEA. This clone was recorded a few times. No antigen is known for it. The rearrangement links TRBV29-1 to TRBJ2-2; D gene unclear. The clonotype originates from a human donor with alopecia areata. The sample consisted of CD4+ T cells sorted from blood, taken at week 0. CDR3 coding DNA: TGCAGCGGAGGCACCGGGGAGCTGTTTTTT. Translating it yields CSGGTGELFF.